The present entry profiles one T cell receptor beta chain with its context. Its specificity is not known. This entry is derived from a study of CD8 T cells in ankylosing spondylitis. The CDR3 is 15 residues long. The ends lost 3 bases at V and 3 bases at J; junction bases unmatched: 2. Germline V gene lookup returns CDR1 KGHDR and CDR2 SFDVKD. TCRdb called the 5' RACE reads again in MiXCR, with one record for every CDR3 protein. The sample lists about 800,000 distinct CDR3 sequences, 12% occurring once. Study findings and constraints: Ankylosing spondylitis blood seemed to carry a telltale TCR beta motif made of roughly eight highly homologous variants.

The specimen was blood, either unsorted or a sorted T cell fraction (not recorded which). V and J are TRBV24-1 and TRBJ2-3; 10 bases fit TRBD1. This sequence was found in a male donor with ankylosing spondylitis. CDR3 in DNA: TGTGCCACCAGTGATCGGGACAGGGGTACAGATACGCAGTATTTT. Encoded protein: CATSDRDRGTDTQYF.